The 29 T cell receptor beta chains listed next were all sequenced from one sample in a study of cytomegalovirus exposure and HLA in healthy donors. The PCR used 60 Vbeta and 13 Jbeta primers. Sequencing was performed with immunoSEQ multiplex PCR; in TCRdb, only in-frame clones are kept and a portion is missing. The repertoire holds around 120,000 clones, with 50% to 70% as singletons. Specimen: PBMCs. Every receptor here comes from a woman aged 40 to 50 in good health and CMV-seropositive.

J is TRBJ2-1 and V is TRBV4-3, with 7 positions matching TRBD1. Germline V gene lookup returns CDR1 LGHNA and CDR2 YSLEER. V gave up 4 bases and J gave up 6 bases; unmatched junction bases: 15. CDR3 length: 17 amino acids. CDR3 residues: CASSPILHRGFFNEQFF. CDR3 nucleotides: TGCGCCAGCAGCCCCATCCTCCACAGGGGATTCTTCAATGAGCAGTTCTTC.

The table lists this clone with a few counts. This sequence joins TRBV25-1 and TRBJ1-1, with 9 bases that match TRBD1. Looked up from germline, CDR1 is MGHDK and CDR2 is SYGVNS. The trim removed 3 bases at V and 1 base at J, leaving 9 bases unmatched. This CDR3 contains 17 residues. The CDR3 coding sequence is TGTGCCAGCAGTGATTATCCCCAACAGGGGGCGAACACTGAAGCTTTCTTT. This codes for CASSDYPQQGANTEAFF. The variable domain in full, with the rest retrieved from reference TRBV25-1 and TRBJ1-1, is EADIYQTPRYLVIGTGKKITLECSQTMGHDKMYWYQQDPGMELHLIHYSYGVNSTEKGDLSSESTVSRIRTEHFPLTLESARPSHTSQYLCASSDYPQQGANTEAFFGQGTRLTVV.

V gene TRBV28 combines with J gene TRBJ1-4; D is unclear. The germline gives CDR1 MDHEN, CDR2 SYDVKM. The ends were cut back, 3 bases at V and 3 bases at J, with 11 bases in the middle. The CDR3 consists of 15 residues. DNA for the CDR3: TGTGCCAGCAGTTTCACGGAGAGCCCTAATGAAAAACTGTTTTTT. This sequence encodes CASSFTESPNEKLFF.

This sequence joins TRBV25-1 and TRBJ2-4, with D possibly matching TRBD2 (5 bases). The CDR3 totals 17 residues. Germline-derived CDR1 and CDR2 are MGHDK and SYGVNS. The V end was cut by 4 bases, the J end by 0 bases, with 16 bases between. The CDR3 DNA follows: TGTGCCAGCAGTGGACGAACAATCGGGGTAGCCAAAAACATTCAGTACTTC. Translating it yields CASSGRTIGVAKNIQYF.

The chain couples TRBV4-1 to TRBJ2-4; no clear D gene. The germline V and J ends were trimmed by 3 bases and 5 bases, with 2 bases remaining between them. Germline CDR1 and CDR2: MGHRA and YSYEKL. This CDR3 has 11 amino acids. The CDR3 is CASSHENIQYF. For the CDR3, the DNA is TGCGCCAGCAGCCACGAAAACATTCAGTACTTC.

The J gene is TRBJ1-1, the V gene TRBV25-1, with TRBD1 as a possible D gene (5 bases). The CDR3 is 14 amino acids. V lost 6 bases and J 8 bases, leaving 19 bases between the germline ends. The germline V gene has CDR1 MGHDK and CDR2 SYGVNS. Here the CDR3 reads CASRPIGGAAEAFF. CDR3 bases: TGTGCCAGCAGACCCATCGGAGGGGCCGCAGAAGCTTTCTTT. Combining the CDR3 with reference TRBV25-1 and TRBJ1-1 gives the whole variable domain EADIYQTPRYLVIGTGKKITLECSQTMGHDKMYWYQQDPGMELHLIHYSYGVNSTEKGDLSSESTVSRIRTEHFPLTLESARPSHTSQYLCASRPIGGAAEAFFGQGTRLTVV.

The chain uses TRBV27 and TRBJ1-5; D remains unclear. Germline CDR1 and CDR2: MNHEY and SMNVEV (reference sequence). The CDR3 spans 18 residues. V was trimmed by 5 bases and J by 3 bases, leaving 23 bases between them. The CDR3 reads CASSPPPTRPMPNQPQHF. The DNA for the CDR3 is TGTGCCAGCAGTCCTCCGCCCACCAGGCCGATGCCCAATCAGCCCCAGCATTTT.

This clone showed up just once. The chain links TRBV14 to TRBJ2-3; perhaps TRBD2 as D (6 bases). V was shortened by 8 bases and J by 3 bases, with 21 bases between the two germline ends. This CDR3 has 16 amino acids. CDR1 is SGHDN and CDR2 is FVKESK in the germline V gene. CDR3 nucleotides: TGTGCCAGCTCCCCGGACTATTCCTCCCCTACAGATACGCAGTATTTT. Translation gives CASSPDYSSPTDTQYF.

This chain joins TRBV6-5 and TRBJ2-7; the D gene is possibly TRBD2 (5 bases). V lost 7 bases, J lost 5 bases, and 12 bases lay in between. The CDR3 has 12 residues. In germline, CDR1 is MNHEY, CDR2 SVGAGI. The DNA of the CDR3 is TGTGCCAGCAACGACCCGCGGGACGAGCAGTACTTC. Its translation: CASNDPRDEQYF.

J is TRBJ2-3 and V is TRBV9; 9 nucleotides agree with TRBD2. Germline V gene sequence: CDR1 SGDLS, CDR2 YYNGEE. V gave up 6 bases and J gave up 8 bases; unmatched junction bases: 13. CDR3 length: 15 amino acids. The CDR3 region is CASTPRGGAAGTQYF. For the CDR3, the DNA is TGTGCCAGCACCCCACGCGGGGGGGCTGCGGGTACGCAGTATTTT.

The chain combines TRBV7-2 with TRBJ1-5; 10 bases agree with TRBD1. The CDR3 sequence is 15 residues long. Per germline, CDR1 SGHTA and CDR2 FQGNSA. Losses at the gene ends were 7 bases for V and 7 bases for J; bases not matched to a gene: 10. The CDR3 loop reads CASKLLGTGDQPQHF. The CDR3 coding sequence is TGTGCCAGCAAGCTTCTCGGGACAGGGGACCAGCCCCAGCATTTT.

The gene calls are TRBV7-8 and TRBJ2-2; TRBD2 might be the D (5 bases). V was trimmed by 8 bases and J by 5 bases, leaving 18 bases between them. The CDR3 is 15 amino acids. In germline, CDR1 is SGHVS, CDR2 FQNEAQ. CDR3 region: CASSAFEGLTGELFF. In DNA form, the CDR3 reads TGTGCCAGCTCAGCTTTCGAGGGTTTGACCGGGGAGCTGTTTTTT. Looking up the rest from reference TRBV7-8 and TRBJ2-2 gives the full variable domain: GAGVSQSPRYKVAKRGQDVALRCDPISGHVSLFWYQQALGQGPEFLTYFQNEAQLDKSGLPSDRFFAERPEGSVSTLKIQRTQQEDSAVYLCASSAFEGLTGELFFGEGSRLTVL.

This chain uses TRBV9 with TRBJ2-7; TRBD1 aligns across 8 bases. Trimming removed 0 bases from V and 7 bases from J; junction bases left unmatched: 6. Germline-derived CDR1 and CDR2 are SGDLS and YYNGEE. The CDR3 sequence is 14 residues long. CDR3 sequence reads: CASSVGDRGLEQYF. The CDR3 nucleotides read TGTGCCAGCAGCGTAGGAGACAGGGGTTTAGAGCAGTACTTC. The whole variable domain, remainder taken from reference TRBV9 and TRBJ2-7, is DSGVTQTPKHLITATGQRVTLRCSPRSGDLSVYWYQQSLDQGLQFLIQYYNGEERAKGNILERFSAQQFPDLHSELNLSSLELGDSALYFCASSVGDRGLEQYFGPGTRLTVT.

The chain is built from TRBV2 and TRBJ1-6; D possibly corresponds to TRBD1 (5 bases). The CDR3 consists of 14 residues. V lost 7 bases and J lost 7, with 14 bases in between. Per the germline V gene, CDR1 is SNHLY and CDR2 is FYNNEI. The CDR3 DNA is TGTGCCAGCACAGGACATACCCTGAATTCACCCCTCCACTTT. It yields the protein CASTGHTLNSPLHF.

The V gene is TRBV5-8, the J gene TRBJ2-1; TRBD2 matches at 9 bases. The CDR3 length is 17 residues. Germline V gene data show CDR1 as SGHTS and CDR2 as YDEGEE. The V gene end was trimmed by 4 bases and the J gene end by 4 bases; junction bases not matched to a gene: 12. CDR3 nucleotides: TGTGCCAGCAGCACAGGAGGACTAGCGACCGGGTACAATGAGCAGTTCTTC. It yields the protein CASSTGGLATGYNEQFF. Looking up the rest from reference TRBV5-8 and TRBJ2-1 gives the full variable domain: EAGVTQSPTHLIKTRGQQATLRCSPISGHTSVYWYQQALGLGLQFLLWYDEGEERNRGNFPPRFSGRQFPNYSSELNVNALELEDSALYLCASSTGGLATGYNEQFFGPGTRLTVL.

The chain links TRBV11-2 to TRBJ2-7; TRBD2 matches at 8 bases. V shed 0 bases, J shed 4 bases, and the junction held 8 bases outside the gene matches. Germline CDR1 and CDR2: SGHAT and FQNNGV. CDR3 size: 16 residues. The CDR3 sequence: CASSLDRASGLYEQYF. CDR3 bases: TGTGCCAGCAGCTTAGATCGGGCTAGCGGGCTTTACGAGCAGTACTTC.

J is TRBJ2-7 and V is TRBV6-5; 14 bases match TRBD2. Trimming at V came to 7 bases and at J to 6 bases, leaving 2 bases not matched to a gene. The CDR3 is 13 amino acids. Germline CDR1 and CDR2: MNHEY and SVGAGI. CDR3 bases: TGTGCCAGCACCGGACTAGCGGGAGGCGAGCAGTACTTC. Residues: CASTGLAGGEQYF.

This clone has just one count. The rearrangement uses TRBV7-9 and TRBJ1-2; D is unclear. The CDR3 is 14 residues long. Trimming cost V 0 bases and J 6 bases, with 11 bases left between them. Germline-derived CDR1 and CDR2 are SEHNR and FQNEAQ (reference sequence). CDR3 DNA sequence: TGTGCCAGCAGCTTAGCGCTGGGCATGGATGGCTACACCTTC. Translating it yields CASSLALGMDGYTF.

V and J are TRBV2 and TRBJ1-3; D is unresolved. V was cut by 10 bases and J by 0 bases, with 19 bases left in between. The germline gives CDR1 SNHLY, CDR2 FYNNEI. The CDR3 is 16 residues long. CDR3 coding DNA: TGTGCCACCGCAGTTTTTGATTTATTCTCTGGAAACACCATATATTTT. Its translation is CATAVFDLFSGNTIYF.

The chain combines TRBV28 with TRBJ2-5, with 12 bases lining up with TRBD2. Germline V gene lookup returns CDR1 MDHEN and CDR2 SYDVKM. The CDR3 is made up of 15 amino acids. V trimming: 6 bases; J trimming: 5 bases; junction bases outside the gene matches: 7. Written as DNA, the CDR3 is TGTGCCAGCAGCCGACTAGCGGGAGCCTCGGAGACCCAGTACTTC. Its protein product is CASSRLAGASETQYF.

The rearrangement links TRBV4-1 to TRBJ1-1; D is possibly TRBD1 (5 bases). V was shortened by 3 bases and J by 7 bases, with 24 bases between the two germline ends. Germline V lookup: CDR1 MGHRA, CDR2 YSYEKL. This CDR3 region has 17 residues. The CDR3 DNA reads as TGCGCCAGCAGCCAGAGCCTCGTCATGGGGCTTGCTGGTGAAGCTTTCTTT. This encodes CASSQSLVMGLAGEAFF.

The chain combines TRBV25-1 with TRBJ1-5, with D possibly being TRBD1 (6 bases). Trimming took 10 bases from V and 0 from J, leaving 13 bases between them. The germline CDR1 and CDR2 sequences are MGHDK and SYGVNS. The CDR3 runs 14 residues. The CDR3 here is CATSTGNSNQPQHF. For the CDR3, the DNA is TGTGCCACCTCGACAGGAAATAGCAATCAGCCCCAGCATTTT.

J is TRBJ1-1 and V is TRBV7-8; 7 bases map to TRBD1. From germline, CDR1 is SGHVS and CDR2 FQNEAQ. CDR3 length equals 20 residues. The ends lost 0 bases at V and 1 base at J; junction bases unmatched: 17. CDR3 bases: TGTGCCAGCAGCTTAGCAAGGGGGCTTGGCACCTCGACAGCGAACACTGAAGCTTTCTTT. It encodes CASSLARGLGTSTANTEAFF.

The chain combines TRBV19 with TRBJ2-7; a possible D gene is TRBD1 (6 bases). From germline, CDR1 is LNHDA and CDR2 SQIVND (reference sequence). The CDR3 consists of 15 residues. V lost 5 bases and J 2 bases, leaving 16 bases between the germline ends. CDR3 protein: CASSGGWSPPYEQYF. The CDR3, as DNA: TGTGCCAGTAGTGGGGGCTGGAGTCCGCCCTACGAGCAGTACTTC.

The chain combines TRBV2 with TRBJ2-2, with D maybe TRBD2 (6 bases). V was shortened by 6 bases and J by 1 base, with 12 bases between the two germline ends. CDR1 SNHLY and CDR2 FYNNEI come from the germline V gene. The CDR3 has 15 residues. The CDR3 is CASSRTGENTGELFF. Written as DNA, the CDR3 is TGTGCCAGCAGCCGAACGGGGGAGAACACCGGGGAGCTGTTTTTT.

CDR3 region: CASSPAPGTMNTEAFF. CDR3 in DNA: TGTGCCAGCAGCCCGGCACCCGGGACAATGAACACTGAAGCTTTCTTT. V is TRBV9 and J is TRBJ1-1; possibly TRBD1 for D (6 bases). CDR3 length: 16 residues. V lost 4 bases and J 0 bases, leaving 16 bases between the germline ends. Germline V gene sequence: CDR1 SGDLS, CDR2 YYNGEE.

This rearrangement joins TRBV15 to TRBJ1-2; D is perhaps TRBD1 (6 bases). CDR3 length: 19 residues. V lost 0 bases and J lost 3, with 23 bases in between. Germline assignment: CDR1 LNHNV and CDR2 YYDKDF (reference sequence). The CDR3 protein is CATSRDLVSGGGAHYGYTF. CDR3 coding DNA: TGTGCCACCAGCAGAGATCTGGTCAGCGGGGGGGGCGCCCACTATGGCTACACCTTC.

This rearrangement joins TRBV7-9 to TRBJ2-2; possible D gene TRBD2, 6 bases. The CDR3 has 13 residues. Germline CDR1 and CDR2: SEHNR and FQNEAQ (reference sequence). CDR3 residues: CVVTGEFTGELFF. CDR3 nucleotides: TGTGTCGTAACGGGAGAATTTACCGGGGAGCTGTTTTTT. The full variable domain, rest sourced from reference TRBV7-9 and TRBJ2-2, is DTGVSQNPRHKITKRGQNVTFRCDPISEHNRLYWYRQTLGQGPEFLTYFQNEAQLEKSRLLSDRFSAERPKGSFSTLEIQRTEQGDSAMYLCVVTGEFTGELFFGEGSRLTVL.

The chain employs TRBV2 and TRBJ2-3, with 10 bases lining up with TRBD2. J was trimmed by 0 bases and V by 4 bases; bases with no gene match: 7. CDR3 length: 17 residues. The germline gives CDR1 SNHLY, CDR2 FYNNEI. The CDR3: CASSVPTSGISTDTQYF. The DNA of the CDR3 is TGTGCCAGCAGTGTCCCTACTAGCGGGATTAGCACAGATACGCAGTATTTT.